The entry that follows covers one T cell receptor beta chain sequence. Its antigen is unidentified. Investigators merged groups given second doses at roughly 4 or roughly 12 weeks. This sample was taken from a study of T cell responses to AZD1222 COVID-19 vaccine. Overall study findings and caveats: Just a handful of AZD1222 recipients tested seropositive at baseline. There were vaccine-associated CD4 TCRs across spike, dominant at 160-218 and 743-854. Increased Spike-specific TCR breadth and depth were observed after two AZD1222 doses.

Germline CDR1 MDHEN, CDR2 SYDVKM. CDR3 length: 16 residues. V dropped 4 bases and J dropped 2 bases, with 15 bases sitting between them. Profiling relied on immunoSEQ multiplex PCR, and the TCRdb table lists in-frame clones only, not all of them. The table has roughly 150,000 clones, roughly 91% seen once. Sequencing used peripheral blood, obtained 28 days after the second AZD1222 dose. This chain links TRBV28 with TRBJ1-5, with D possibly TRBD1 on 6 matching bases. This clonotype was sampled from an adult who received the AZD1222 COVID-19 vaccine. In DNA form, the CDR3 reads TGTGCCAGCAGTTCCCCCTCACAGGGACGCAATCAGCCCCAGCATTTT. Its protein is CASSSPSQGRNQPQHF.